These T cell receptor beta chains were read from a single sample in a study of blood T cell repertoires in COVID-19. The method was immunoSEQ multiplex PCR; TCRdb's version includes in-frame clones alone and lacks a portion of them. The sample consists of around 37,000 clones, approximately 86% of them appearing once. Sequencing was performed on peripheral blood. Receptors were obtained from a man over 45 with active or convalescent COVID-19. Each CDR3 is given without its conserved first and last residue.

V gene | CDR3 length | CDR3 protein
TRBV13 | 12 | ASSLAPSLYGYT
TRBV7-3 | 14 | ASSSRDTIGPYGYT
TRBV5-6 | 14 | ASSLVPQGPGNTIY
TRBV6-2/TRBV6-3 | 14 | ASSYWPGGSGETQY
TRBV27 | 13 | ASAKGGSGRGTQY
TRBV11-2 | 14 | ASSSTGGAFGYEQY
TRBV3-1/TRBV3-2 | 13 | ASSHRGGREEKLF
TRBV6-2/TRBV6-3 | 15 | ASSYSSSGSYTDTQY
TRBV19 | 14 | ASRGPGQGATGELF
TRBV10-3 | 12 | AISATGLSGEQF
TRBV10-3 | 11 | AISGQGAYGYT
TRBV18 | 14 | ASSPLRERWINEQF